This T cell receptor (beta chain) came from a study of T cell responses to AZD1222 COVID-19 vaccine. Findings and caveats of the study: Variant regions that are unmutated are reportedly the target of nearly half of spike-specific TCRs. Donors, mostly white British, included more females; clonal diversity was possibly underestimated. Every sample of the repertoires postdated the peak T cell response. Following two doses of AZD1222, Spike-specific TCR breadth and depth rose.

CDR1 is MDHEN and CDR2 is SYDVKM in the germline V gene. J was trimmed by 7 bases and V by 6 bases; bases with no gene match: 9. The CDR3 spans 14 residues. Profiled with immunoSEQ multiplex PCR; TCRdb holds only in-frame clones, not every one. The table has 100,000 or so clones, about 85% seen once. As concerns this clone: Its antigen is unidentified.

This clonotype was sampled from an adult in good health. The sequencing used peripheral blood, collected on day 0 of AZD1222 vaccination. V and J are TRBV28 and TRBJ1-1, with TRBD1 matching over 9 bases. CDR3 DNA: TGTGCCAGCAGACCTCCGGGACAGGGCTTTGAAGCTTTCTTT. It is translated as CASRPPGQGFEAFF.